Shown below are 8 T cell receptor beta chains from a single sample sequenced in a study of early T cells in non-severe SARS-CoV-2 infection. One entry per CDR3 protein, called by TCRdb with MiXCR from the 5' RACE reads. The data hold about 49,000 distinct CDR3 sequences, with about 6.5% observed a single time. The sequencing used whole blood, collected at baseline. The receptors shown here come from an adult who was a healthcare worker with PCR-confirmed SARS-CoV-2 infection or an uninfected control (not recorded which).

This clonotype has just a few counts. The gene calls are TRBV3-2 and TRBJ2-7; the table's D gene call, TRBD2, was not cross checked with the DNA. TRBV3-2 is assigned pseudogene status. The CDR3 is made up of 15 amino acids. The DNA for the CDR3 is TGTGCCAGCCCGCCTACCGGGGGGGCCATCGACGAGCAGTACTTC. It translates to CASPPTGGAIDEQYF.

This clonotype came up many times. The chain is built from TRBV10-1 and TRBJ1-5; no definite D call. Trimming took off 7 bases at V and 11 bases at J, with 12 bases between the two ends. The CDR3 extends over 11 amino acids. Looked up from germline, CDR1 is WNHNN and CDR2 is SYGVQD (reference sequence). The CDR3 reads CASTSLGSQHF. In DNA form, the CDR3 reads TGCGCCAGCACTAGCCTAGGGTCCCAGCATTTT.

Many counts were recorded for this clonotype. The rearrangement links TRBV6-6 to TRBJ2-7, with 11 bases matching TRBD2. This CDR3 region has 15 residues. V dropped 6 bases and J dropped 4; count of bases not matched to a gene: 8. The germline V gene encodes CDR1 MNHNY and CDR2 SVGAGI (reference sequence). The CDR3 nucleotides are TGTGCCAGCAGAAAACTAGCGGGGGAATCTTACGAGCAGTACTTC. Its translation is CASRKLAGESYEQYF.

This clonotype turned up a few times. V usage is TRBV12-3 or TRBV12-4 and J usage is TRBJ1-4, with D possibly matching TRBD1 (6 bases). The CDR3 runs 14 residues. V lost 6 bases and J lost 12, with 20 bases in between. The CDR3 DNA is TGTGCCAGCAGCCCCGTTGGGGGCGCCGGGGAACTGTTTTTT. Encoded protein: CASSPVGGAGELFF.

This chain links TRBV29-1 with TRBJ1-1, with 10 positions matching TRBD1. V trimming: 1 base; J trimming: 4 bases; junction bases outside the gene matches: 24. Germline V gene data show CDR1 as SQVTM and CDR2 as ANQGSEA. The CDR3 has 21 amino acids. This CDR3 is CSVEATPSRRGGQGRITEAFF. The CDR3 DNA follows: TGCAGCGTTGAAGCCACCCCATCACGACGTGGGGGACAGGGGCGGATCACTGAAGCTTTCTTT.

This clonotype was counted many times. The chain joins TRBV12-3 or TRBV12-4 to TRBJ1-2, with 8 bases fitting TRBD1. Losses at the gene ends were 6 bases for V and 2 bases for J; bases not matched to a gene: 5. The CDR3 is 14 residues long. The CDR3 DNA is TGTGCCAGCAGGTCCCCAGGGGGCAACTATGGCTACACCTTC. Amino acid sequence: CASRSPGGNYGYTF.

This clonotype has ten or more counts. The chain recombines TRBV4-3 with TRBJ2-3; the D is unclear. CDR3 length equals 14 residues. The germline V gene has CDR1 LGHNA and CDR2 YSLEER. V was pared by 2 bases and J by 0 bases, with 6 bases between. Here the CDR3 reads CASSQLQSTDTQYF. The CDR3 coding sequence is TGCGCCAGCAGCCAATTACAGAGCACAGATACGCAGTATTTT.

This clonotype was seen at least ten times. The chain uses TRBV4-1 and TRBJ2-7; D is unclear. CDR1 and CDR2 from the germline V gene are MGHRA and YSYEKL. This CDR3 has 13 amino acids. V gave up 1 base and J gave up 1 base, with 5 bases separating them. The CDR3 protein is CASSQGRSYEQYF. DNA for the CDR3: TGCGCCAGCAGCCAAGGAAGGTCCTACGAGCAGTACTTC.